This record looks at one TCR beta chain sequence and its context. Original processing methods: Amplifying reference gene primers gave estimates of nucleated cell counts. This table comes from immunoSEQ multiplex PCR, and its TCRdb copy is limited to in-frame clones, with some not included. V and J calls and clone size are those listed in that table; D and trimming were worked out from the DNA. There are 150,000 to 200,000 clones in the sample; 70% to 90% occur only once, and approximately 7% lies in the top ten. The record originates from a study of blood T cell repertoires in COVID-19. Study-wide context: PBMCs, B-cell-depleted T cells, or T cells provided the cDNA or gDNA that made up the material.

Sequenced material: peripheral blood. This clonotype was sampled from a man between 50 and 59 years old with active or convalescent COVID-19.

DNA of the CDR3: TGCGCCAGCAGCCAAGATTACCAGGGGGTGATAGCCAAAAACATTCAGTACTTC. Protein: CASSQDYQGVIAKNIQYF. The rearrangement links TRBV4-1 to TRBJ2-4, with 7 nucleotides matching TRBD1. This CDR3 has 18 residues. The V and J ends lost 0 bases and 0 bases, in that order; junction bases with no gene match: 8. CDR1 and CDR2 from the germline V gene are MGHRA and YSYEKL.